This T cell receptor (beta chain) was documented in a study of T cell responses to AZD1222 COVID-19 vaccine. Study results and limitations: The CD4 TCRs associated with vaccination extended across spike and predominated at 160-218 and 743-854. Spike-specific TCR breadth and depth went up after people got two AZD1222 doses. White British donors predominated, females outnumbered males, and clonal diversity was possibly underestimated.

The protocol was immunoSEQ multiplex PCR, while the TCRdb copy is restricted to in-frame clones and leaves out a portion. The sample consists of 84,000 or so clones, nearly 90% of them appearing once. About this clone: Its antigen is not identified.

The CDR3 runs 17 residues. Trimming at V came to 4 bases and at J to 4 bases, leaving 12 bases not matched to a gene. Germline V lookup: CDR1 SGHDT, CDR2 YYEEEE. Sample: peripheral blood, taken on day 0 of MenACWY control vaccination. V is TRBV5-6 and J is TRBJ1-2, with 11 bases lining up with TRBD1. The sequence was collected from an adult in good health. CDR3 nucleotides: TGTGCCAGCAGCAAGGACAGGGGGCCGAACTTCTCCTATGGCTACACCTTC. This gives the protein CASSKDRGPNFSYGYTF.